A single TCR beta chain is shown here with its context. This record comes from a study of blood T cell repertoires in COVID-19. The CDR3 runs 13 residues. Germline CDR1 is MGHRA and CDR2 is YSYEKL. Trimming left V 1 base short and J 4 bases short, with 5 bases between. This study enrolled people aged roughly 18 to 100 from about two dozen US geographic areas. Cohort allocation depended upon clinical history that participants reported. Authors' data handling: By means of reference gene primer amplification, nucleated cell counts were estimated. Sequencing was performed with immunoSEQ multiplex PCR; in TCRdb, only in-frame clones are kept and a portion is missing. From that table come the V and J calls and clone size; the DNA was used to work out D and trimming. The sample has about 400,000 clones; roughly 87% are singletons.

The sample was PBMCs or T cells enriched from blood (not recorded which). The clonotype was recovered from a woman aged 40 to 50 with acute COVID-19. This chain joins TRBV4-1 and TRBJ1-3, with D uncertain. CDR3 in amino acids: CASSQGKGNTIYF. The CDR3 nucleotides read TGCGCCAGCAGCCAAGGTAAAGGAAACACCATATATTTT.